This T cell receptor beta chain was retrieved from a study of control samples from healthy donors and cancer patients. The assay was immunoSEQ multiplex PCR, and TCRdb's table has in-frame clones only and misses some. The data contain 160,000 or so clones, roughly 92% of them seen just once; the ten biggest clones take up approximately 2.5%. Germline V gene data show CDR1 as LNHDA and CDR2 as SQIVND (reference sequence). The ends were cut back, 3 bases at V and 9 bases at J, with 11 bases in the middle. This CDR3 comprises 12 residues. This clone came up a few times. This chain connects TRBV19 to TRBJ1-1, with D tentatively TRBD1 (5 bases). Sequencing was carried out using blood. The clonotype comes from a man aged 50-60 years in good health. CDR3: CASSMGRQKAFF. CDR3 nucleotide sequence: TGTGCCAGTAGTATGGGCAGACAGAAAGCTTTCTTT.